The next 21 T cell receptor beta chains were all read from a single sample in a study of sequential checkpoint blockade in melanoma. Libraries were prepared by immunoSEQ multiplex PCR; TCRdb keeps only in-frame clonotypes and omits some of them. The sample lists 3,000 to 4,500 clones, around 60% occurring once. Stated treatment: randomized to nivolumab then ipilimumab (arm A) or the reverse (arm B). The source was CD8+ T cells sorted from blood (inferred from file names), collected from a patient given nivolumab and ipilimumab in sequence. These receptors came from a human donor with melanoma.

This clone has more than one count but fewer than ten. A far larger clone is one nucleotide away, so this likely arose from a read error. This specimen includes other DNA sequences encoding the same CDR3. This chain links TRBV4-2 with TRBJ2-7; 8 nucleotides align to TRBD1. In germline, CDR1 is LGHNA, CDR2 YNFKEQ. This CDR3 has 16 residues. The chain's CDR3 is CASSQDSWAGGYDQYF. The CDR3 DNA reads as TGTGCCAGCAGCCAAGATTCGTGGGCAGGGGGCTACGATCAGTACTTC.

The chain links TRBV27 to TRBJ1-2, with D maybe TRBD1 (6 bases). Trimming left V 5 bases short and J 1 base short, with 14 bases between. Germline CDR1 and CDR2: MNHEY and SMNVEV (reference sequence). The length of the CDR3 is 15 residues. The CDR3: CASSETTGLNYGYTF. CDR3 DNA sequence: TGTGCCAGCAGTGAAACGACAGGCCTTAACTATGGCTACACCTTC.

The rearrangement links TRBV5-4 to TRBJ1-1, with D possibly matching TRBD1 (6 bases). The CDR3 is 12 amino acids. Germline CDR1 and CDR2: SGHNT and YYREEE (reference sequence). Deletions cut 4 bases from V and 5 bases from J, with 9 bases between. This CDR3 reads CASSPTGTEAFF. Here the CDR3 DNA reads TGTGCCAGCAGCCCCACAGGGACTGAAGCTTTCTTT.

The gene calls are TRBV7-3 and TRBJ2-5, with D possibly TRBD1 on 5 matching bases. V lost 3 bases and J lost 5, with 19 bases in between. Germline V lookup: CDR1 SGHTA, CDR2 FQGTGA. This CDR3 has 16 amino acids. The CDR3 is CASSLLGASSRETQYF. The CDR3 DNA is TGTGCCAGCAGCTTGCTAGGGGCGTCGAGTCGGGAGACCCAGTACTTC.

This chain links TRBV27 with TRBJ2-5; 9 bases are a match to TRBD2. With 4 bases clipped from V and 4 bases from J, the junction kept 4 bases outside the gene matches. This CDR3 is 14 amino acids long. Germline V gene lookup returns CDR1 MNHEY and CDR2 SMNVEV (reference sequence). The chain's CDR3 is CASSWVAGAETQYF. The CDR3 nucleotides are TGTGCCAGCAGTTGGGTAGCGGGGGCAGAGACCCAGTACTTC.

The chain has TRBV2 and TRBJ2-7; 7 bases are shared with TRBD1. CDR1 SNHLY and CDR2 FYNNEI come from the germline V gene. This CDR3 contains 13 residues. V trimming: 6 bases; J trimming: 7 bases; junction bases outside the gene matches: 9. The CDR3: CASRQPDRDEQYF. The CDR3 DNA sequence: TGTGCCAGCAGACAACCCGACAGGGATGAGCAGTACTTC.

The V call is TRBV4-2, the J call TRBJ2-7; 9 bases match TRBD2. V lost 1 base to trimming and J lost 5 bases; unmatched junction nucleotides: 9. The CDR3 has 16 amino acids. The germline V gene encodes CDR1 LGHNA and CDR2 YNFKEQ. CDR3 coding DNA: TGTGCCAGCAGCCAAGCCCGGGCGGGAGGGCCGGACGAGCAGTACTTC. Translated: CASSQARAGGPDEQYF.

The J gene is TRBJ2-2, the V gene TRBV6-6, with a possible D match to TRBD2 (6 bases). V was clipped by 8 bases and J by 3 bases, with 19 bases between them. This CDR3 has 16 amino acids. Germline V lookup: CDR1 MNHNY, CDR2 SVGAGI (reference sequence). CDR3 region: CASRWGPWGDTGELFF. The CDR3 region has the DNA TGTGCCAGCCGATGGGGCCCCTGGGGGGACACCGGGGAGCTGTTTTTT.

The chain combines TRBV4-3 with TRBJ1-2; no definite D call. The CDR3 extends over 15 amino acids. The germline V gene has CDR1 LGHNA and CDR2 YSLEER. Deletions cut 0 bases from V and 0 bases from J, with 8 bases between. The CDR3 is CASSQDDATNYGYTF. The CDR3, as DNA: TGCGCCAGCAGCCAAGATGATGCGACTAACTATGGCTACACCTTC.

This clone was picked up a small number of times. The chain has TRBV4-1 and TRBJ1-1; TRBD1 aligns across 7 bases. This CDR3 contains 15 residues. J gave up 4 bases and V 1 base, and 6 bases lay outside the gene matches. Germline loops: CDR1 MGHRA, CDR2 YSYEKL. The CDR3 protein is CASSQAAAGGTEAFF. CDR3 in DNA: TGCGCCAGCAGCCAAGCTGCCGCAGGGGGCACTGAAGCTTTCTTT.

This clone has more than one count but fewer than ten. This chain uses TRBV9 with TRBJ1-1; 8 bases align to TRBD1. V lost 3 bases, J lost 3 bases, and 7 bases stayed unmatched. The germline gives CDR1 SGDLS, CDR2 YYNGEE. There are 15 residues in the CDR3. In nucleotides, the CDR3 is TGTGCCAGCAGCGAGACAGGGGCTGGGTACACTGAAGCTTTCTTT. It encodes CASSETGAGYTEAFF.

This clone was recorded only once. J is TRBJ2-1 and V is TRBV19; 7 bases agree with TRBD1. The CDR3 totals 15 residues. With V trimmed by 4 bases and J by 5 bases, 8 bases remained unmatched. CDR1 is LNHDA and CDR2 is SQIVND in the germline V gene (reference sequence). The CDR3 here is CASSTFSDRNNEQFF. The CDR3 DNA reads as TGTGCCAGTAGTACTTTCTCGGACAGGAACAATGAGCAGTTCTTC.

CDR3 region: CASSIEWTSESYEQYF. Here the CDR3 DNA reads TGTGCCAGTAGTATAGAATGGACTAGCGAGAGCTACGAGCAGTACTTC. This chain joins TRBV19 and TRBJ2-7, with 9 positions matching TRBD2. Germline CDR1 reads LNHDA; CDR2 reads SQIVND (reference sequence). V was clipped by 0 bases and J by 3 bases; unmatched bases: 6. This CDR3 region has 16 residues. Drawing the rest from reference TRBV19 and TRBJ2-7, the complete variable domain is DGGITQSPKYLFRKEGQNVTLSCEQNLNHDAMYWYRQDPGQGLRLIYYSQIVNDFQKGDIAEGYSVSREKKESFPLTVTSAQKNPTAFYLCASSIEWTSESYEQYFGPGTRLTVT.

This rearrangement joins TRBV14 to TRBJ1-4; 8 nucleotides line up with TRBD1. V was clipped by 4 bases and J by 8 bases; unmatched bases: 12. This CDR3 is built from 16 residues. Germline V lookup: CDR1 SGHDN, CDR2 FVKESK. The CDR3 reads CASSRSRAGGREKLFF. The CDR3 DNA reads TGTGCCAGCAGCCGATCCCGGGCAGGGGGCCGGGAAAAACTGTTTTTT.

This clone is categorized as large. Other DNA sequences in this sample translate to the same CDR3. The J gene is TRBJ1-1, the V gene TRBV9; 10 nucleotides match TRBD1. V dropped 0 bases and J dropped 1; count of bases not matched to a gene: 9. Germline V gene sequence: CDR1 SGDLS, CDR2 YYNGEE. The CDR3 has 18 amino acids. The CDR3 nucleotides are TGTGCCAGCAGCGTAGGAGGGGGACAGGGGCTAGCGAACACTGAAGCTTTCTTT. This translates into CASSVGGGQGLANTEAFF.

The chain's CDR3 is CASSQDEQGAPDTQYF. CDR3 DNA sequence: TGCGCCAGCAGCCAAGATGAGCAGGGGGCACCAGATACGCAGTATTTT. The chain recombines TRBV4-3 with TRBJ2-3; 8 nucleotides line up with TRBD1. The germline CDR1 and CDR2 sequences are LGHNA and YSLEER. The CDR3 consists of 16 residues. With 0 bases clipped from V and 4 bases from J, the junction kept 6 bases outside the gene matches.

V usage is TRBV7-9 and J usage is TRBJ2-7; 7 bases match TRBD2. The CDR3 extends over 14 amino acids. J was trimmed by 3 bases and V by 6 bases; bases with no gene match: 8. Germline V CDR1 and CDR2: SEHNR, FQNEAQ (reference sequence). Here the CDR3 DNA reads TGTGCCAGCAGTGGGCGGGGGTTCGGCTACGAGCAGTACTTC. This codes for CASSGRGFGYEQYF.

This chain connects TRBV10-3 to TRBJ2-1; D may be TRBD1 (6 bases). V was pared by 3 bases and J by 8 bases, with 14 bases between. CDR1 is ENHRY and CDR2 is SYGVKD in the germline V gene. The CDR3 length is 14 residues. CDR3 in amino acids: CAISETGRRDEQFF. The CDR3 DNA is TGTGCCATCAGTGAAACAGGGCGACGGGATGAGCAGTTCTTC.

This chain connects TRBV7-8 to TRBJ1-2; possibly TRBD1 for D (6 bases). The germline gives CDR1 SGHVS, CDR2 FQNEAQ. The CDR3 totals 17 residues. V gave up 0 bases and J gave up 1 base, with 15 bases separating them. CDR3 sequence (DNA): TGTGCCAGCAGCTTAGCGGTTGGACAGTTCTTTAACTATGGCTACACCTTC. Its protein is CASSLAVGQFFNYGYTF.

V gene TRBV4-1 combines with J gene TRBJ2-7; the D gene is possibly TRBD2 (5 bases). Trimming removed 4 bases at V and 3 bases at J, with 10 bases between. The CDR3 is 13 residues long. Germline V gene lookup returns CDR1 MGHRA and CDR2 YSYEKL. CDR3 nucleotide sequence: TGCGCCAGCAGCCTGGACTTAGACTACGAGCAGTACTTC. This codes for CASSLDLDYEQYF.

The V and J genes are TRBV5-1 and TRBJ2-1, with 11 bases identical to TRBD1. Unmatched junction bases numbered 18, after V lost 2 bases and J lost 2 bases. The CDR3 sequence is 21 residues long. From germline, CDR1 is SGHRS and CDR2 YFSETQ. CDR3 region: CASSFQIQGQGGFNPYNEQFF. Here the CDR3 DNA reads TGCGCCAGCAGCTTCCAAATACAGGGACAGGGGGGTTTTAACCCCTACAATGAGCAGTTCTTC. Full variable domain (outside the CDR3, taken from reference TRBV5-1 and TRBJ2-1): KAGVTQTPRYLIKTRGQQVTLSCSPISGHRSVSWYQQTPGQGLQFLFEYFSETQRNKGNFPGRFSGRQFSNSRSEMNVSTLELGDSALYLCASSFQIQGQGGFNPYNEQFFGPGTRLTVL.